This TCR beta chain was recovered during a study of CD8 T cells in Susac syndrome. Random hexamers were used to reverse transcribe the RNA input (roughly 0.5 to 1 ug). TCRdb re-called the immunoSEQ multiplex PCR reads with MiXCR, one entry per CDR3 protein. The top ten clones hold roughly 0.4% of a sample with about 80,000 distinct CDR3 sequences, about 96% of them seen once. This sequence was found in a human donor with Susac syndrome. The sequencing input was CD8+ T cells from PBMCs.

CDR3 DNA sequence: TGCGCCAGCAGCTATCCGGACAGGGGTGTTAGTGCAGATACGCAGTATTTT. As protein: CASSYPDRGVSADTQYF. The chain employs TRBV5-1 and TRBJ2-3; 9 bases are a match to TRBD1. The CDR3 is 17 amino acids. The V gene's germline CDR1 is SGHRS and CDR2 YFSETQ. The J segment lost 4 bases and the V segment lost 3 bases, leaving 12 bases of the junction unmatched. Looking up the rest from reference TRBV5-1 and TRBJ2-3 gives the full variable domain: KAGVTQTPRYLIKTRGQQVTLSCSPISGHRSVSWYQQTPGQGLQFLFEYFSETQRNKGNFPGRFSGRQFSNSRSEMNVSTLELGDSALYLCASSYPDRGVSADTQYFGPGTRLTVL.